This T cell receptor (beta chain) is from a study of T cells after yellow fever vaccination. Study-level results: Abundant clonotypes from the bulk population could contaminate FACS-sorted repertoires. Most primary-vaccination clones reappeared after the booster (approximately 97% CD4, 88% CD8).

Researchers made TCR cDNA using 5'RACE template switching, and this step added a universal primer site and UMIs. One entry per CDR3 protein, called by TCRdb with MiXCR from the 5' RACE reads. The sample has fewer than 450,000 distinct CDR3 sequences, around 10% seen once. A word on this clonotype: Its matching antigen is unknown.

CDR3 length equals 16 residues. J gave up 5 bases and V 0 bases, and 5 bases lay outside the gene matches. CDR1 and CDR2 (germline): SGHAT, FQNNGV. The sample consisted of PBMCs, taken on the day of the first yellow fever vaccination. The rearrangement joins TRBV11-2 to TRBJ2-5; 11 bases fit TRBD1. This receptor was obtained from a man aged 18 to 30 who received the YFV17D yellow fever vaccine. Written as DNA, the CDR3 is TGTGCCAGCAGCTTAGACGGGACAGGGGGTTACGAGACCCAGTACTTC. This gives the protein CASSLDGTGGYETQYF. Complete variable domain (other parts from reference TRBV11-2 and TRBJ2-5): EAGVAQSPRYKIIEKRQSVAFWCNPISGHATLYWYQQILGQGPKLLIQFQNNGVVDDSQLPKDRFSAERLKGVDSTLKIQPAKLEDSAVYLCASSLDGTGGYETQYFGPGTRLLVL.